This TCR beta chain originates from a study of T cell clusters in autoimmune cytopenias. TRB was amplified by touch-down multiplex PCR, primer pools A and B combined. TCRdb reanalyzed the multiplex PCR reads and collapses them to one entry per CDR3 protein, without DNA. The table gives about 4,900 distinct CDR3 sequences; the top ten clones make up about 18% of it. About 37,500 genome equivalents of blood DNA were amplified for TRB. The CDR3 is made up of 17 amino acids. Germline V gives CDR1 MNHEY, CDR2 SVGEGT. Sequencing was carried out using peripheral blood. The chain is built from TRBV6-2 or TRBV6-3 and TRBJ2-6; checking the TCRdb D call of TRBD2 is not possible without DNA. The clonotype was recovered from a human donor with an autoimmune cytopenia or autoimmune hepatitis (not recorded which). Here the CDR3 reads CASKTPGLLSGANVLTF.